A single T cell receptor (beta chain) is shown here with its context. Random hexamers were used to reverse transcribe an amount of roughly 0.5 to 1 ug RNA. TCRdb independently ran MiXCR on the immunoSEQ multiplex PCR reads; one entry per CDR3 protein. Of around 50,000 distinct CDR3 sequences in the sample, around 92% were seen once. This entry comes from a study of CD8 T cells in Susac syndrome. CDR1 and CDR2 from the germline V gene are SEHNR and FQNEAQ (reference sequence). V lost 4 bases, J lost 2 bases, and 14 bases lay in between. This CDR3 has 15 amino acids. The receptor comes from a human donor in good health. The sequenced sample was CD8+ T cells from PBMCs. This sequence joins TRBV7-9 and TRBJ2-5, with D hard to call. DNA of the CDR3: TGTGCCAGCAGCTGGGTCCAGGCAGCTCAAGAGACCCAGTACTTC. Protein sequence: CASSWVQAAQETQYF.